One and the same sample provided the 24 T cell receptor beta chains below, sequenced in a study of neurological immune-mediated disorders. Sample time point: longitudinal time-point 1 (baseline). TCRdb ran MiXCR on the 5' RACE reads and lists one entry per CDR3 protein. The sample has some 71,000 distinct CDR3 sequences, about 9.4% seen once. The source material was PBMCs. The source is a man in his thirties or forties in good health.

Ten or more counts support this clonotype. V usage is TRBV7-2 and J usage is TRBJ1-4; 8 bases agree with TRBD1. The J segment lost 9 bases and the V segment lost 5 bases, leaving 11 bases of the junction unmatched. In germline, CDR1 is SGHTA, CDR2 FQGNSA. This CDR3 region has 15 residues. The CDR3 sequence is CASSPGQGSRKKLFF. The DNA of the CDR3 is TGTGCCAGCAGCCCCGGACAGGGCTCTAGAAAAAAACTGTTTTTT.

The sample holds many counts of this clonotype. The chain is built from TRBV15 and TRBJ2-3; possibly TRBD1 for D (6 bases). V was clipped by 0 bases and J by 0 bases, with 10 bases between them. CDR3 length equals 16 residues. Germline CDR1 and CDR2: LNHNV and YYDKDF (reference sequence). CDR3 residues: CATSRDSQGSTDTQYF. CDR3 nucleotides: TGTGCCACCAGCAGAGATAGTCAGGGGAGCACAGATACGCAGTATTTT.

This clonotype appeared many times. V usage is TRBV10-1 and J usage is TRBJ1-5; D gene uncertain. The CDR3 is made up of 13 amino acids. The germline V gene has CDR1 WNHNN and CDR2 SYGVQD (reference sequence). V was pared by 4 bases and J by 4 bases, with 8 bases between. The CDR3 region has the DNA TGCGCCAGCAGTGGGGAGGGAAATCAGCCCCAGCATTTT. As protein: CASSGEGNQPQHF.

The table lists this clonotype with many counts. DNA for the CDR3: TGCGCCAGCAGCGCCGGGACAGGGGGAGTGGAGGATACGCAGTATTTT. Amino acid sequence: CASSAGTGGVEDTQYF. V gene TRBV5-1 combines with J gene TRBJ2-3; 11 nucleotides line up with TRBD1. J was trimmed by 6 bases and V by 4 bases; bases with no gene match: 10. Germline CDR1 SGHRS, CDR2 YFSETQ. This CDR3 comprises 16 residues.

A word on this clonotype: One junction end does not reproduce the germline sequence, and a read error may be involved. This rearrangement joins TRBV6-5 to TRBJ1-5; no reliable D call. Germline CDR1 MNHEY, CDR2 SVGAGI. This CDR3 contains 14 residues. CDR3: CAGPLAGTYQTQHF. CDR3 DNA sequence: TGTGCCGGCCCCCTCGCCGGCACGTATCAGACCCAGCATTTT.

There are many counts of this clonotype. The rearrangement joins TRBV27 to TRBJ2-7; 8 bases line up with TRBD1. The CDR3 is 13 residues long. The germline V gene encodes CDR1 MNHEY and CDR2 SMNVEV (reference sequence). The ends lost 5 bases at V and 0 bases at J; junction bases unmatched: 0. The CDR3 sequence: CASSGQGSYEQYF. The CDR3 DNA is TGTGCCAGCAGTGGACAGGGCTCCTACGAGCAGTACTTC.

Notes on this clonotype: A junction end diverges from the germline sequence, so it may reflect a read error. The chain is built from TRBV12-3 or TRBV12-4 and TRBJ1-2, with a tentative D call TRBD1 (6 bases). The CDR3 spans 14 residues. CDR3 protein: CAISLRTANYGYTF. In nucleotides, the CDR3 is TGTGCCATCAGTTTACGGACAGCTAACTATGGCTACACCTTC.

This clonotype showed up many times. This chain connects TRBV3-1 to TRBJ1-1; unclear D gene. The CDR3 is 11 amino acids. The germline V gene has CDR1 LGHDT and CDR2 YNNKEL (reference sequence). Trimming pared 1 base from V and 11 bases from J, leaving 8 bases between. The CDR3 reads CASSQGRYAFF. CDR3 nucleotides: TGTGCCAGCAGCCAAGGGAGATATGCTTTCTTT.

This clonotype was detected ten times or more. The J gene is TRBJ2-2, the V gene TRBV20-1; 10 bases fit TRBD2. Trimming cost V 5 bases and J 4 bases; bases outside gene matches: 10. The CDR3 contains 16 residues. Germline V CDR1 and CDR2: DFQATT, SNEGSKA (reference sequence). CDR3 DNA: TGCAGTGCTCCCCCCCTAGCGGGAGCGGCCACCGGGGAGCTGTTTTTT. It specifies CSAPPLAGAATGELFF.

This clonotype was seen ten or more times. J is TRBJ2-7 and V is TRBV9, with D possibly TRBD1 on 5 matching bases. The germline gives CDR1 SGDLS, CDR2 YYNGEE. There are 13 residues in the CDR3. Trimming removed 1 base at V and 6 bases at J, with 11 bases between. CDR3 bases: TGTGCCAGCAGCGTATTCGGACATTCCGAGCAGTACTTC. Translating gives CASSVFGHSEQYF.

At least ten counts were recorded for this clonotype. The V and J genes are TRBV12-3 or TRBV12-4 and TRBJ1-1; 9 nucleotides align to TRBD1. With 6 bases clipped from V and 3 bases from J, the junction kept 5 bases outside the gene matches. This CDR3 has 14 amino acids. CDR3 residues: CASSETGGYTEAFF. CDR3 coding DNA: TGTGCCAGCAGCGAGACAGGGGGGTACACTGAAGCTTTCTTT.

CDR3 region: CASRPPGQARRETQYF. The CDR3 DNA reads TGTGCCAGCAGGCCTCCGGGACAAGCACGCCGGGAGACCCAGTACTTC. The V and J genes are TRBV28 and TRBJ2-5, with a possible D match to TRBD1 (6 bases). Deletions cut 6 bases from V and 5 bases from J, with 22 bases between. The CDR3 spans 16 residues. Germline V gives CDR1 MDHEN, CDR2 SYDVKM.

This clonotype was counted at least ten times. The chain employs TRBV27 and TRBJ2-5; D unclear. Germline CDR1 MNHEY, CDR2 SMNVEV (reference sequence). Trimming pared 6 bases from V and 3 bases from J, leaving 8 bases between. The CDR3 is 12 residues long. The CDR3 sequence is CASRGYKETQYF. DNA of the CDR3: TGTGCCAGCAGGGGGTACAAAGAGACCCAGTACTTC.

Many counts were recorded for this clonotype. This sequence joins TRBV14 and TRBJ2-3; D is uncertain. In germline, CDR1 is SGHDN, CDR2 FVKESK. Trimming stripped 3 bases from V and 4 bases from J, with 20 bases between. The CDR3 covers 17 residues. The CDR3 loop is CASSHHRSLTRADTQYF. CDR3 coding DNA: TGTGCCAGCAGCCACCACCGCTCCTTAACGCGCGCAGATACGCAGTATTTT.

This clonotype has at least ten counts. The chain couples TRBV6-2 or TRBV6-3 to TRBJ2-7; possible D gene TRBD2, 6 bases. CDR3 size: 14 residues. Trimming took off 7 bases at V and 3 bases at J, with 16 bases between the two ends. Germline loops: CDR1 MNHEY, CDR2 SVGEGT. Written as DNA, the CDR3 is TGTGCCAGCAACGTAGAGCTAGCGAGCTACGAGCAGTACTTC. Translation: CASNVELASYEQYF.

The rearrangement links TRBV6-2 or TRBV6-3 to TRBJ2-7, with TRBD1 as a possible D gene (6 bases). Trimming removed 3 bases from V and 7 bases from J, with 22 bases in between. CDR3 length equals 16 residues. Per germline, CDR1 MNHEY and CDR2 SVGEGT. DNA for the CDR3: TGTGCCAGCAGTTATATAAGGGACACCTACTCCCGGGAGCAGTACTTC. Translating gives CASSYIRDTYSREQYF.

This clonotype was picked up many times. The chain is built from TRBV12-3 or TRBV12-4 and TRBJ1-1; 9 positions agree with TRBD1. The ends lost 2 bases at V and 1 base at J; junction bases unmatched: 8. The CDR3 is made up of 17 amino acids. This chain's CDR3 is CASSLPWTGAENTEAFF. CDR3 DNA sequence: TGTGCCAGCAGTTTACCCTGGACAGGGGCGGAGAACACTGAAGCTTTCTTT.

Turning to this clonotype: A much larger clone differs from this one at a single base, so this may be a read error. The chain couples TRBV7-9 to TRBJ2-5; 7 positions agree with TRBD2. CDR1 and CDR2 (germline): SEHNR, FQNEAQ (reference sequence). The CDR3 runs to 14 residues. Written as DNA, the CDR3 is TGTGTCAGCAGCCGAGAGCGGGGCGGAGAGACCCAGTACTTC. Protein sequence: CVSSRERGGETQYF.

This clonotype was recorded at least ten times. The chain recombines TRBV28 with TRBJ2-5, with 7 bases identical to TRBD1. Germline lookup yields CDR1 MDHEN and CDR2 SYDVKM. The CDR3 contains 15 residues. V trimming: 5 bases; J trimming: 5 bases; junction bases outside the gene matches: 11. The DNA for the CDR3 is TGTGCCAGCAGTGCGACAGGGAATGCCCAGGAGACCCAGTACTTC. Translating gives CASSATGNAQETQYF.

In its sample, this clonotype was seen many times. This sequence joins TRBV5-1 and TRBJ1-1; no definite D call. This CDR3 has 15 amino acids. With 7 bases removed from V and 1 base from J, the gap between germline ends came to 17 bases. CDR1 SGHRS and CDR2 YFSETQ come from the germline V gene. The CDR3 nucleotides are TGCGCCAGCCGCGGGGATGGTACCAGGAACACTGAAGCTTTCTTT. It specifies CASRGDGTRNTEAFF.

This clonotype has ten or more counts. This sequence joins TRBV7-9 and TRBJ2-2, with D possibly matching TRBD2 (5 bases). The CDR3 covers 15 residues. Germline loops: CDR1 SEHNR, CDR2 FQNEAQ (reference sequence). V dropped 5 bases and J dropped 6 bases, with 16 bases sitting between them. This chain's CDR3 is CASSLLRGLAGELFF. CDR3 DNA sequence: TGTGCCAGCAGCCTCCTAAGAGGACTCGCCGGGGAGCTGTTTTTT.

This clonotype was seen ten or more times. V is TRBV7-9 and J is TRBJ2-3, with 11 positions matching TRBD1. The CDR3 covers 15 residues. The ends lost 5 bases at V and 3 bases at J; junction bases unmatched: 4. Germline V CDR1 and CDR2: SEHNR, FQNEAQ (reference sequence). The CDR3, as DNA: TGTGCCAGCAGCCCGGGACAGGGGGATACAGATACGCAGTATTTT. Translation gives CASSPGQGDTDTQYF.

This clonotype was counted many times. The V gene is TRBV20-1, the J gene TRBJ2-7; D possibly corresponds to TRBD2 (6 bases). Germline V gives CDR1 DFQATT, CDR2 SNEGSKA (reference sequence). Trimming took 0 bases from V and 2 from J, leaving 11 bases between them. The CDR3 has 14 amino acids. CDR3 sequence: CSARDRRGAYEQYF. DNA of the CDR3: TGCAGTGCTAGAGATCGGAGGGGAGCCTACGAGCAGTACTTC.

This clonotype showed up many times. V gene TRBV28 combines with J gene TRBJ2-5, with 9 bases aligning to TRBD2. Germline CDR1 and CDR2: MDHEN and SYDVKM. The CDR3 covers 16 residues. Trimming cost V 4 bases and J 1 base; bases outside gene matches: 7. CDR3 loop: CASSSRLADIQETQYF. The DNA of the CDR3 is TGTGCCAGCAGTTCCCGACTAGCGGATATCCAAGAGACCCAGTACTTC. Full variable domain (rest looked up from reference TRBV28 and TRBJ2-5): DVKVTQSSRYLVKRTGEKVFLECVQDMDHENMFWYRQDPGLGLRLIYFSYDVKMKEKGDIPEGYSVSREKKERFSLILESASTNQTSMYLCASSSRLADIQETQYFGPGTRLLVL.